The next 6 T cell receptor beta chains were all read from a single sample in a study of T-cell reconstitution after alpha-beta-depleted transplantation in children (TCRdb year 2016). The library was generated by PCR. Sequencing relied on an Illumina HiSeq 2500. TCR library preparation used molecular barcoding, with unique molecular identifiers applied to normalize quantification of the TCRbeta repertoire. The public reads were reanalyzed by TCRdb: fastp trimming at Q25, MiXCR alignment, in-frame beta chains only. When rows share a CDR3 protein, they turn into one entry using the most common DNA and genes. The sample table holds 700,000 to 850,000 distinct CDR3 sequences, of which about 16% were seen once. Roughly 5% of the sample belongs to the ten largest clones. The treatment or condition label of this sample denotes: allogeneic hematopoietic cell transplantation with graft depleted of TCRalphabeta T cells and CD19 B cells.

This specimen consisted of PBMCs, mostly from graft donor cells, obtained 360 days after TCRalphabeta/CD19-depleted stem cell transplant. These receptors were obtained from a male patient aged 10 to 17 who had a stem cell transplant for acute lymphoblastic leukemia, so the T cells may come from the graft donor.

At least ten counts were recorded for this clonotype. The chain's CDR3 is CASSERTSGRNEQFF. Written as DNA, the CDR3 is TGTGCCAGCAGTGAAAGGACTAGCGGTCGGAATGAGCAGTTCTTC. The chain joins TRBV6-1 to TRBJ2-1, with 10 bases identical to TRBD2. The CDR3 extends over 15 amino acids. Germline loops: CDR1 MNHNS, CDR2 SASEGT. The trim removed 2 bases at V and 7 bases at J, leaving 5 bases unmatched.

This clonotype was seen only once. With a much larger clone just one base away, this may be a read error. This chain connects TRBV14 to TRBJ2-7, with unresolved D. The germline CDR1 and CDR2 sequences are SGHDN and FVKESK. V lost 1 base, J lost 3 bases, and 4 bases lay in between. This CDR3 spans 12 amino acids. CDR3 residues: CASSQVFYEQYF. The CDR3 nucleotides are TGTGCCAGCAGCCAAGTTTTCTACGAGCAGTACTTC.

With respect to this clonotype: A read error may produce the germline difference seen at one junction end. This chain uses TRBV3-1 with TRBJ2-3; TRBD2 agrees at 14 bases. CDR1 is LGHDT, CDR2 YNNKEL, per germline (reference sequence). This CDR3 spans 18 amino acids. Written as DNA, the CDR3 is TGTGCCACCAGCCAAGAGGTTGGGACTAGCGGGAGACCAGATACGCAGTATTTT. It translates to CATSQEVGTSGRPDTQYF.

The sample holds many counts of this clonotype. The chain is built from TRBV20-1 and TRBJ2-1, with a weak D call TRBD2 (7 bases). The V gene lost 0 bases and the J gene lost 9 bases, with 12 bases spanning the gap. The CDR3 consists of 13 residues. Germline values: CDR1 DFQATT, CDR2 SNEGSKA (reference sequence). Here the CDR3 reads CSARDGGAGEQFF. CDR3 nucleotides: TGCAGTGCTAGAGATGGGGGGGCAGGTGAGCAGTTCTTC.

The table lists this clonotype with a count of one. V is TRBV5-1 and J is TRBJ2-1; possibly TRBD1 for D (10 bases). Germline-derived CDR1 and CDR2 are SGHRS and YFSETQ. V gave up 4 bases and J gave up 9 bases, with 32 bases separating them. CDR3 length equals 19 residues. This CDR3 is CASSHRQGAREGQRGEQFF. CDR3 nucleotides: TGCGCCAGCAGCCATCGACAGGGGGCGCGGGAGGGCCAGAGGGGTGAGCAGTTCTTC.

This clonotype was detected many times. This chain connects TRBV7-6 to TRBJ2-3; D gene uncertain. V was clipped by 3 bases and J by 2 bases, with 12 bases between them. Germline lookup yields CDR1 SGHVS and CDR2 FNYEAQ. This CDR3 contains 15 residues. The CDR3 reads CASSFEPRLTDTQYF. As DNA, the CDR3 is TGTGCCAGCAGCTTCGAACCGCGGCTCACAGATACGCAGTATTTT.